These T cell receptor beta chains were read from a single sample in a study of T cell responses to AZD1222 COVID-19 vaccine. The protocol was immunoSEQ multiplex PCR, while the TCRdb copy is restricted to in-frame clones and leaves out a portion. This sample has 140,000 to 150,000 clones, with 92% found just once. The source material was peripheral blood, sampled 28 days after the second AZD1222 dose. Receptors originate from an adult who received the AZD1222 COVID-19 vaccine. CDR3s include the opening cysteine and the closing phenylalanine or tryptophan. A D gene is named only where the DNA matches it firmly. Clone size, where shown, is once, few, many, or a class for clones that have expanded.

TRBD2	TRBJ2-2	TRBV29-1	NA	CSVTGTSGRMNTGELFF	TGCAGCGTTACCGGGACTAGCGGAAGGATGAACACCGGGGAGCTGTTTTTT
NA	TRBJ1-6	TRBV20-1	NA	CSASPFRDSPLHF	TGCAGTGCTAGTCCCTTTAGAGACTCACCCCTCCACTTT
NA	TRBJ2-5	TRBV25-1	NA	CASSGTVTETQYF	TGTGCCAGCAGTGGGACAGTGACCGAGACCCAGTACTTC
NA	TRBJ2-3	TRBV6-2/TRBV6-3	NA	CASSYPRGLGTDTQYF	TGTGCCAGCAGTTACCCTCGGGGACTCGGCACAGATACGCAGTATTTT
TRBD1	TRBJ1-2	TRBV27	once	CASSGTYRGEYYGYTF	TGTGCCAGCAGTGGGACGTACAGGGGGGAATACTATGGCTACACCTTC
NA	TRBJ1-1	TRBV4-1	NA	CASSQAGDTEAFF	TGCGCCAGCAGCCAAGCAGGGGACACTGAAGCTTTCTTT
NA	TRBJ1-2	TRBV18	NA	CASSPSDYGYTF	TGTGCCAGCTCCCCCTCGGACTATGGCTACACCTTC
TRBD2	TRBJ2-2	TRBV29-1	once	CSVAAGGNTGELFF	TGCAGCGTTGCTGCGGGAGGGAACACCGGGGAGCTGTTTTTT
NA	TRBJ2-3	TRBV7-3	NA	CASSFGGRTDTQYF	TGTGCCAGCAGCTTCGGCGGCCGCACAGATACGCAGTATTTT
NA	TRBJ2-7	TRBV6-5	NA	CASRWVSYEQYF	TGTGCCAGCAGATGGGTCTCCTACGAGCAGTACTTC
TRBD1	TRBJ1-4	TRBV5-5	NA	CASSSGTAPEKLFF	TGTGCCAGCAGTTCCGGGACAGCCCCCGAAAAACTGTTTTTT
NA	TRBJ1-5	TRBV12-5	NA	CASGLTRQEGVSNQPQHF	TGTGCTAGTGGTTTGACTCGACAGGAGGGCGTAAGCAATCAGCCCCAGCATTTT
NA	TRBJ1-1	TRBV6-5	NA	CASSSRPDTEAFF	TGTGCCAGCAGTTCAAGGCCGGACACTGAAGCTTTCTTT
NA	TRBJ1-6	TRBV2	NA	CASSGQLNSPLHF	TGTGCCAGCAGTGGACAGTTAAATTCACCCCTCCACTTT
NA	TRBJ2-7	TRBV21-1	NA	CASSKVTSGTYYEQYF	TGTGCCAGCAGCAAAGTAACTAGCGGGACCTACTACGAGCAGTACTTC
TRBD2	TRBJ2-1	TRBV27	NA	CASSLREVYNEQFF	TGTGCCAGCAGTTTGCGGGAGGTTTACAATGAGCAGTTCTTC
NA	TRBJ2-7	TRBV4-3	NA	CASSQDYQGTTSYEQYF	TGCGCCAGCAGCCAAGATTATCAGGGGACCACCTCCTACGAGCAGTACTTC
NA	TRBJ1-1	TRBV15	NA	CATSTGPGSEAFF	TGTGCCACCAGCACGGGTCCAGGGTCTGAAGCTTTCTTT
TRBD2	TRBJ2-7	TRBV9	NA	CASSVDGGGLEQYF	TGTGCCAGCAGCGTAGACGGCGGGGGTCTCGAGCAGTACTTC
TRBD1	TRBJ1-1	TRBV5-8	NA	CASSSHPGTGRAFF	TGTGCCAGCAGCTCGCACCCGGGGACAGGCCGAGCTTTCTTT
TRBD1	TRBJ2-3	TRBV2	NA	CASRSGGLDADTQYF	TGTGCCAGCAGATCAGGGGGCCTGGACGCAGATACGCAGTATTTT
NA	TRBJ2-2	TRBV5-8	NA	CASSLVQGFTGELFF	TGTGCCAGCAGCTTGGTTCAGGGGTTCACCGGGGAGCTGTTTTTT
NA	TRBJ2-7	TRBV7-6	NA	CASSLVLAGEQYF	TGTGCCAGCAGCTTGGTCCTAGCTGGCGAGCAGTACTTC
NA	TRBJ2-3	TRBV7-9	NA	CASSSDGTTTQYF	TGTGCCAGCAGCTCCGACGGGACCACGACGCAGTATTTT
NA	TRBJ1-2	TRBV27	once	CAYSRTAANYGYTF	TGTGCCTATTCTCGGACAGCAGCTAACTATGGCTACACCTTC
NA	TRBJ1-5	TRBV2	once	CASSESSTQGNNQPQHF	TGTGCCAGCAGTGAAAGCTCGACTCAGGGGAATAATCAGCCCCAGCATTTT
TRBD1	TRBJ1-2	TRBV7-9	NA	CASSLGGTDRGYTF	TGTGCCAGCAGCTTAGGGGGGACAGATAGAGGCTACACCTTC
TRBD1	TRBJ1-2	TRBV15	NA	CATSRGTGGAGGYTF	TGTGCCACCAGCAGAGGAACAGGGGGCGCAGGTGGCTACACCTTC
NA	TRBJ1-3	TRBV5-1	NA	CASSSGQKGTGNTIYF	TGCGCCAGCAGCTCGGGCCAAAAGGGAACTGGAAACACCATATATTTT
TRBD1	TRBJ1-6	TRBV19	NA	CASSKPRDRARNSPLHF	TGTGCCAGTAGTAAGCCCCGGGACAGGGCGCGGAATTCACCCCTCCACTTT
TRBD1	TRBJ1-1	TRBV5-1	NA	CASSLQGARDAFF	TGCGCCAGCAGCTTACAGGGGGCGCGGGATGCTTTCTTT